This T cell receptor (beta chain) was profiled in a study of shared clonotypes between healthy human individuals (dated by TCRdb to 2019 to 2021). Concerning the study at large: A few men and a couple of women, aged 18 to 49 years, made up the cohort. Between about 0.9 and 9 billion PBMCs per donor were obtained by leukapheresis. Different laboratories and diverse techniques were used to prepare libraries and sequence TCR repertoires, to increase sequencing depth and limit assay-specific biases. Blood TCR repertoires of roughly 5 healthy adults were deeply sequenced to estimate repertoire size and the extent of clonotype sharing between individuals. Per donor, three plates each were used for CD4 naive and CD4 memory, two for CD8 naive, and one for CD8 memory. What the research found in general, with its limitations: Pairwise subsampling indicated that sequencing depth was expected to affect the degree of clonotype sharing among donors. Compared with non-shared clonotypes, the clonotypes found in all four sorted-subset donors had higher generation probabilities. Even with the large sequencing depth, rarefaction of the sorted-subset datasets indicated that sequencing was incomplete. Estimated clonotype richness was generally larger for naive than for memory subsets. Sampling was restricted to blood, and TCR repertoires in tissue are likely to differ from TCR repertoires in blood. Across a handful of donors, approximately 4.6% of naive CD4, roughly 3.4% of naive CD8, 2% to 2.5% of memory CD4, and over 0.35% of memory CD8 clonotypes were shared. The small number of donors limited the genetic and exposure-history diversity represented.

Healthy HIV-negative adults with no recently reported acute infections or vaccinations were included as donors. Only Caucasian adults living in Nashville, Tennessee, USA were represented among the donors. CD4+ T cells were enriched by magnetic negative selection; naive cells were then positively selected on CD45RA, and the negative fraction formed the memory subset. Blood was collected by leukapheresis, and PBMCs were isolated by Ficoll-Histopaque density gradient centrifugation and then cryopreserved in liquid nitrogen vapor phase. Analytical flow cytometry was used to check the purity and quantity of every magnetically sorted T cell population. Genomic DNA was isolated from each sorted fraction and quantified by UV absorbance on a Nanodrop 2000c. Notes on this clone: Its binding antigen is unknown. No base qualities exist here, and no much larger clone lies one base off it.

Using the deep immunoSEQ assay, multiplex PCR amplified TCR CDR3 regions from genomic DNA. Extracted genomic DNA from each cell subset was spread evenly across all wells of several immunoSEQ 96-well plates, with each plate serving as a replicate. For sorted subsets, each replicate PCR was loaded with roughly 200 ng genomic DNA, equivalent to about 30,000 T cell genomes. Purified libraries were quantified with a Qubit 3.0 fluorometer, sized on a Bioanalyzer 2100, and re-quantified with the KAPA Library Quantification kit. A separate single-read 150-cycle Illumina NextSeq 550 flow cell was used to sequence each immunoSEQ 96-well plate. Per the authors' processing: Because only junctional sequences without quality scores were contained in the immunoSEQ output, filtering matching that applied to full-length reads could not be performed. To assign V/J genes and CDR3, sequences were annotated against IMGT germline references using PyIR, a Python wrapper for IgBLAST v1.9. Any read was removed if the V/J assignment was weak (E-value above 1e-6), the CDR3 was missing, or the read contained stop codons, out-of-frame junctions, or ambiguous translated residues. V3J clonotypes were defined as sequences sharing the same inferred V gene, J gene, and CDR3 amino acid sequence. Percentage overlap between repertoires was computed as shared unique clonotypes divided by the size of the smaller repertoire. RTK rarefaction, the Chao1 estimator, and Recon v2.1 estimates of unobserved clonotypes were used to assess repertoire richness. OLGA was used to compute generation probabilities for all TCRbeta clonotypes that the gDNA method yielded from a few donors. Entries here come from immuneACCESS through TCRdb and include only in-frame sequences with V and J called. Some clones fail to appear in such tables; in the studies checked, an unresolved V gene covers under half of the shortfall, and the cause of the remainder is unknown. V, J and clone size derive from that table, while D and trimming were established from the DNA sequence. This sample gives over a million clones in total; roughly 74% of them show up just once. The leading ten clones occupy 0.5% to 0.6% of the sample.

The sequence was collected from a man between 18 and 35 years old in good health. Some clones in this sample may be carry-over from other donors' samples. The sequenced sample consisted of memory CD4+ T cells from PBMCs. According to the study, the label for this sample's cell subset or site signals: CD45RA-negative fraction.

CDR3 loop: CASSLMGGSPYEQYF. The nucleotides read TGTGCCAGCAGCTTAATGGGTGGGAGTCCTTACGAGCAGTACTTC. The chain employs TRBV7-3 and TRBJ2-7; a tentative D match to TRBD2 spans 5 bases. Trimming costs V 1 base and J 4 bases, and their ends lie 14 bases apart. The CDR3 covers 15 residues, taking in both the cysteine and the phenylalanine. The entry retains the CDR3 DNA only, 45 bases that are in frame from base 1. Based on the germline V gene, the CDR1 and CDR2 sequences are SGHTA and FQGTGA.